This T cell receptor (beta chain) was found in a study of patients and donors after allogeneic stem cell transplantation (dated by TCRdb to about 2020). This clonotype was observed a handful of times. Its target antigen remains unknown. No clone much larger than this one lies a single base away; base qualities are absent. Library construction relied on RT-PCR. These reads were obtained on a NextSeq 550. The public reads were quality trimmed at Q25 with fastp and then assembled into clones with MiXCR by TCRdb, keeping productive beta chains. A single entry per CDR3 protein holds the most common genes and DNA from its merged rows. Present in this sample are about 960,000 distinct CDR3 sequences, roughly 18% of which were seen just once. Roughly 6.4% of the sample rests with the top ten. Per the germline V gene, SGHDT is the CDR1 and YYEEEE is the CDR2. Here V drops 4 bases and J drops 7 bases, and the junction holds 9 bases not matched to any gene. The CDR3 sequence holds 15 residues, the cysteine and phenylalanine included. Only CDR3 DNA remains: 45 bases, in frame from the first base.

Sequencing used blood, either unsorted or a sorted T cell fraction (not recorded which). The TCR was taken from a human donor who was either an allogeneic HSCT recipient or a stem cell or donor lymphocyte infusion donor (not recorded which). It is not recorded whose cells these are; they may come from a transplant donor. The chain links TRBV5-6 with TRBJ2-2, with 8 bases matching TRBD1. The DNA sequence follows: TGTGCCAGCAGCCCTGGACAGGGAAGGAACGGGGAGCTGTTTTTT. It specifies CASSPGQGRNGELFF.